This TCR beta chain comes out of a study of T cells in Graves' hyperthyroidism and ophthalmopathy. About the study: Specimen type is peripheral blood, collected at initial diagnosis prior to any treatment. Whole-study findings and limits: Clonotypes that were expanded in thyroid above 0.001 mostly appeared in blood too.

Newly diagnosed hyperthyroidism, duration under 2 months, in patients aged 18 to 65. The PBMCs were sourced from fresh peripheral blood (around 9.9 ml). Turning to this clonotype: The antigen is unknown.

Amplified regions were TCR beta CDR3 sequences from RNA transcripts. Researchers ran a first-round RT-PCR on the TCR CDR3 using the HTBI primer set. A single record per CDR3 protein comes from TCRdb applying MiXCR to the multiplex PCR reads. The table has about 210,000 distinct CDR3 sequences, 15% to 20% seen once; the top ten hold roughly 50%. This CDR3 comprises 17 residues. Germline V gives CDR1 KGHDR, CDR2 SFDVKD. Deletions cut 4 bases from V and 0 bases from J, with 15 bases between. The TCR sequence derives from a man in his forties or fifties with Graves' hyperthyroidism. Sequenced material: blood. V usage is TRBV24-1 and J usage is TRBJ2-1; D is ambiguous. In nucleotides, the CDR3 is TGTGCCACCAGTGAACATAGACAAGGAGCCTCCTACAATGAGCAGTTCTTC. Translated, it gives CATSEHRQGASYNEQFF.